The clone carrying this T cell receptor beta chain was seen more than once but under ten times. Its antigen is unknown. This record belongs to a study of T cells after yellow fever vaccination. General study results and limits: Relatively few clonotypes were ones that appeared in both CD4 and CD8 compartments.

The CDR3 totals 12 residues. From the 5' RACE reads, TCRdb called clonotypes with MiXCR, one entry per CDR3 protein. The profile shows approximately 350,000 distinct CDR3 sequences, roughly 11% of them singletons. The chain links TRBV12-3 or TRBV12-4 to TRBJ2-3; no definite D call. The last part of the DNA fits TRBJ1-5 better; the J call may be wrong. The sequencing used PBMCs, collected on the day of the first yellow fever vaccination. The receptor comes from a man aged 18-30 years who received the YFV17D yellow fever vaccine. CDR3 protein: CASSTRGDTQHF. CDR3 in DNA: TGTGCCAGCAGTACCCGTGGAGATACGCAGCATTTT.